Shown below are 21 T cell receptor beta chains from a single sample sequenced in a study of T cell responses to AZD1222 COVID-19 vaccine. Method: immunoSEQ multiplex PCR; TCRdb's copy keeps in-frame clones and lacks some. This sample has about 150,000 clones, with around 85% found just once. Specimen: peripheral blood, collected on day 0 of MenACWY control vaccination. The origin of the receptors is an adult in good health.

The chain carries TRBV3-1 (or the pseudogene TRBV3-2) and TRBJ1-1; possibly TRBD1 for D (5 bases). The V gene lost 1 base and the J gene lost 2 bases, with 5 bases spanning the gap. Germline CDR1 and CDR2: LGHDT and YNNKEL (reference sequence). The CDR3 contains 13 residues. The CDR3 bases are TGTGCCAGCAGCCAAGGGGGCAACACTGAAGCTTTCTTT. Translation gives CASSQGGNTEAFF.

J is TRBJ2-1 and V is TRBV28; D perhaps matches TRBD1 (5 bases). V was shortened by 8 bases and J by 4 bases, with 15 bases between the two germline ends. CDR1 and CDR2 (germline): MDHEN, SYDVKM. The length of the CDR3 is 14 residues. The CDR3 coding sequence is TGTGCCAGCCTCCAGGGTAGGGAATACAATGAGCAGTTCTTC. Translation gives CASLQGREYNEQFF.

The chain couples TRBV15 to TRBJ1-5, with D uncertain. Trimming took 4 bases from V and 3 from J, leaving 10 bases between them. The CDR3 is 14 residues long. Germline V gene data show CDR1 as LNHNV and CDR2 as YYDKDF (reference sequence). This chain's CDR3 is CATSTTDFNQPQHF. CDR3 coding DNA: TGTGCCACCAGCACCACAGACTTCAATCAGCCCCAGCATTTT.

The J gene is TRBJ1-6, the V gene TRBV3-1 (or the pseudogene TRBV3-2); 8 bases match TRBD1. V trimming: 4 bases; J trimming: 7 bases; junction bases outside the gene matches: 12. CDR1 LGHDT and CDR2 YNNKEL come from the germline V gene (reference sequence). This CDR3 contains 17 residues. CDR3 nucleotides: TGTGCCAGCAGCCTGCATGCAATGGGACAGGCGAATTCACCCCTCCACTTT. Its protein product is CASSLHAMGQANSPLHF.

The chain combines TRBV6-4 with TRBJ1-2, with 7 bases aligning to TRBD1. J gave up 4 bases and V 6 bases, and 11 bases lay outside the gene matches. The CDR3 covers 15 residues. Germline CDR1 reads MRHNA; CDR2 reads SNTAGT. DNA for the CDR3: TGTGCCAGCAGAAGGACCCCAGGGGGTGGCTATGGCTACACCTTC. As protein: CASRRTPGGGYGYTF.

The V gene is TRBV7-3, the J gene TRBJ2-7; 9 bases map to TRBD2. Germline CDR1 reads SGHTA; CDR2 reads FQGTGA. J was trimmed by 5 bases and V by 1 base; bases with no gene match: 3. This CDR3 is built from 14 residues. CDR3 sequence reads: CASSLIAGDHEQYF. The CDR3 DNA reads as TGTGCCAGCAGCTTAATAGCGGGAGACCACGAGCAGTACTTC.

The chain is built from TRBV7-9 and TRBJ2-2; D remains ambiguous. Germline lookup yields CDR1 SEHNR and CDR2 FQNEAQ (reference sequence). The CDR3 sequence is 12 residues long. The V end was cut by 1 base, the J end by 7 bases, with 4 bases between. The CDR3 loop reads CASSLVVGELFF. CDR3 nucleotide sequence: TGTGCCAGCAGCTTAGTGGTCGGGGAGCTGTTTTTT.

The chain joins TRBV6-6 to TRBJ1-6; 9 bases map to TRBD1. Germline lookup yields CDR1 MNHNY and CDR2 SVGAGI (reference sequence). V trimming: 6 bases; J trimming: 10 bases; junction bases outside the gene matches: 10. The CDR3 runs to 15 residues. CDR3 sequence (DNA): TGTGCCAGCAGCCCCGCCGGGACAGGGTACTCACCCCTCCACTTT. Its translation is CASSPAGTGYSPLHF.

The CDR3 bases are TGCGCCAGCAGCTTGGGGCTAGCGGGGCTCCAAGAGACCCAGTACTTC. It is translated as CASSLGLAGLQETQYF. The chain couples TRBV5-1 to TRBJ2-5, with 9 bases lining up with TRBD2. The CDR3 has 16 amino acids. V lost 0 bases and J lost 1; bases outside the gene matches: 4. From germline, CDR1 is SGHRS and CDR2 YFSETQ.

This clone was found a few times. V usage is TRBV9 and J usage is TRBJ1-4; 7 bases line up with TRBD1. This CDR3 region has 14 residues. The germline gives CDR1 SGDLS, CDR2 YYNGEE. The V gene end was trimmed by 4 bases and the J gene end by 4 bases; junction bases not matched to a gene: 4. CDR3 DNA: TGTGCCAGCAGCTCGACAGGGAGTAATGAAAAACTGTTTTTT. It encodes CASSSTGSNEKLFF.

The chain recombines TRBV7-8 with TRBJ1-2; D unclear. The CDR3 has 13 amino acids. V lost 5 bases and J 5 bases, leaving 12 bases between the germline ends. The germline gives CDR1 SGHVS, CDR2 FQNEAQ. The CDR3 spells CASSPPGFYGYTF. Written as DNA, the CDR3 is TGTGCCAGCAGCCCCCCCGGATTTTATGGCTACACCTTC.

This rearrangement joins TRBV4-1 to TRBJ1-4, with D hard to call. V shed 4 bases and J shed 5 bases, with 17 bases lying between them. From germline, CDR1 is MGHRA and CDR2 YSYEKL. The CDR3 length is 16 residues. CDR3 sequence (DNA): TGCGCCAGCAGCCGGGGTGTCAGCGGCCAAAATGAAAAACTGTTTTTT. Its protein is CASSRGVSGQNEKLFF.

V and J are TRBV28 and TRBJ1-1; D might be TRBD1 (6 bases). The CDR3 runs 14 residues. Per germline, CDR1 MDHEN and CDR2 SYDVKM. V was clipped by 7 bases and J by 0 bases, with 12 bases between them. The CDR3 bases are TGTGCCAGCACCGAGGGACATTTGAACACTGAAGCTTTCTTT. This encodes CASTEGHLNTEAFF.

This clone has only one observation. The rearrangement links TRBV6-2 or TRBV6-3 to TRBJ2-2, with TRBD2 matching 13 bases. Looked up from germline, CDR1 is MNHEY and CDR2 is SVGEGT. The CDR3 runs to 19 residues. V shed 5 bases, J shed 7 bases, and the junction held 16 bases outside the gene matches. CDR3 nucleotides: TGTGCCAGCAGTCACCGGGACAGCCGGACTAGCGGGAGAATCGGGGAGCTGTTTTTT. It encodes CASSHRDSRTSGRIGELFF.

The V and J genes are TRBV5-6 and TRBJ2-7; tentatively, D is TRBD1 (5 bases). CDR1 is SGHDT and CDR2 is YYEEEE in the germline V gene. The CDR3 totals 14 residues. V lost 5 bases to trimming and J lost 3 bases, with 15 bases between them. For the CDR3, the DNA is TGTGCCAGCAGGGTTAGGGGCTGGATCTACGAGCAGTACGTC. This gives the protein CASRVRGWIYEQYV.

The CDR3 reads CASSDHRGSNQPQHF. CDR3 bases: TGTGCCAGCAGCGACCACAGGGGTAGCAATCAGCCCCAGCATTTT. V usage is TRBV6-5 and J usage is TRBJ1-5, with 7 bases aligning to TRBD1. V lost 6 bases, J lost 0 bases, and 5 bases stayed unmatched. The CDR3 totals 15 residues. Per germline, CDR1 MNHEY and CDR2 SVGAGI.

This chain connects TRBV10-3 to TRBJ1-4, with a tentative D call TRBD1 (6 bases). Deletions cut 2 bases from V and 10 bases from J, with 11 bases between. This CDR3 has 13 residues. Per the germline V gene, CDR1 is ENHRY and CDR2 is SYGVKD. The chain's CDR3 is CAISERGGGKLFF. The CDR3 coding sequence is TGTGCCATCAGTGAGCGAGGGGGGGGAAAACTGTTTTTT.

V gene TRBV6-4 combines with J gene TRBJ2-7; D unclear. There are 12 residues in the CDR3. Trimming stripped 7 bases from V and 5 bases from J, with 12 bases between. The V gene's germline CDR1 is MRHNA and CDR2 SNTAGT. The CDR3 reads CASTDPTNEQYF. CDR3 in DNA: TGTGCCAGCACCGACCCCACGAACGAGCAGTACTTC.

The chain couples TRBV2 to TRBJ1-5, with D uncertain. CDR3 length equals 15 residues. Germline CDR1 and CDR2: SNHLY and FYNNEI. Trimming removed 5 bases at V and 2 bases at J, with 13 bases between. Here the CDR3 DNA reads TGTGCCAGCAGTCAATCGGGGAGGGGCAATCAGCCCCAGCATTTT. It is translated as CASSQSGRGNQPQHF.

This chain joins TRBV15 and TRBJ1-1, with D possibly matching TRBD1 (5 bases). With 5 bases removed from V and 0 bases from J, the gap between germline ends came to 13 bases. This CDR3 has 15 residues. Germline values: CDR1 LNHNV, CDR2 YYDKDF (reference sequence). Written as DNA, the CDR3 is TGTGCCACCAGCTTGCAGGGAGCTCTGAACACTGAAGCTTTCTTT. It specifies CATSLQGALNTEAFF.

V and J are TRBV19 and TRBJ1-5; 10 nucleotides agree with TRBD1. The CDR3 contains 14 residues. Per the germline V gene, CDR1 is LNHDA and CDR2 is SQIVND (reference sequence). Trimming at V came to 8 bases and at J to 6 bases, leaving 7 bases not matched to a gene. CDR3 residues: CASRGQGVVQPQHF. In DNA form, the CDR3 reads TGTGCCAGTCGCGGACAGGGGGTGGTTCAGCCCCAGCATTTT. Complete variable domain (other parts from reference TRBV19 and TRBJ1-5): DGGITQSPKYLFRKEGQNVTLSCEQNLNHDAMYWYRQDPGQGLRLIYYSQIVNDFQKGDIAEGYSVSREKKESFPLTVTSAQKNPTAFYLCASRGQGVVQPQHFGDGTRLSIL.